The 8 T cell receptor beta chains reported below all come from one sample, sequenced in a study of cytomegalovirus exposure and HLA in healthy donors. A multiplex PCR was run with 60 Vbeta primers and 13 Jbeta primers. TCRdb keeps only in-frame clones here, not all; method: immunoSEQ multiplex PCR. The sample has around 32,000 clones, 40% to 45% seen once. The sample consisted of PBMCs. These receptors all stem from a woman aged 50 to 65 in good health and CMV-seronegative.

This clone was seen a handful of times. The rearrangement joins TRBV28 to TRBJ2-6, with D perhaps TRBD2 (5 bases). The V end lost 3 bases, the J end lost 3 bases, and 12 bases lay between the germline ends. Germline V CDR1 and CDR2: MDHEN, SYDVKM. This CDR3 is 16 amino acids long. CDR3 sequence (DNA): TGTGCCAGCAGTTTTGGTGAGGCGGGTGGGGCCAACGTCCTGACTTTC. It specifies CASSFGEAGGANVLTF.

The CDR3 DNA reads as TGTGCCAGCAGCACGACAGGGGGAAACACCGGGGAGCTGTTTTTT. Protein product: CASSTTGGNTGELFF. The J gene is TRBJ2-2, the V gene TRBV11-3; 9 bases match TRBD1. The CDR3 sequence is 15 residues long. Losses at the gene ends were 5 bases for V and 2 bases for J; bases not matched to a gene: 3. The germline CDR1 and CDR2 sequences are SGHNT and YENEEA.

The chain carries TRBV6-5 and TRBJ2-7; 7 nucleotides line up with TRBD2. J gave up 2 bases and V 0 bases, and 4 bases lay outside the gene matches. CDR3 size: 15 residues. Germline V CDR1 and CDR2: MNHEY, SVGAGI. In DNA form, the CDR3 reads TGTGCCAGCAGTTACTCGGCTGCGGGGGCCTACGAGCAGTACTTC. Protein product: CASSYSAAGAYEQYF.

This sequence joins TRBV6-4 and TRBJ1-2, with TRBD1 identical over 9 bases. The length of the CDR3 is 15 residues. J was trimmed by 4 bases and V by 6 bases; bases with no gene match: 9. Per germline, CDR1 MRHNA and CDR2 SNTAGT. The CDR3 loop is CASSDTGGRSYGYTF. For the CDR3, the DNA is TGTGCCAGCAGCGATACAGGGGGCAGAAGCTATGGCTACACCTTC.

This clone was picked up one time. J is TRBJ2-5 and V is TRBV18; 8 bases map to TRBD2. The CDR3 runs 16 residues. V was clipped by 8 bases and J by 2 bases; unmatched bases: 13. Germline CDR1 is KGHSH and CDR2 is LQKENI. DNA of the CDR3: TGTGCCAGCACTACGGGGGCGGGAGGACTTCAAGAGACCCAGTACTTC. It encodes CASTTGAGGLQETQYF.

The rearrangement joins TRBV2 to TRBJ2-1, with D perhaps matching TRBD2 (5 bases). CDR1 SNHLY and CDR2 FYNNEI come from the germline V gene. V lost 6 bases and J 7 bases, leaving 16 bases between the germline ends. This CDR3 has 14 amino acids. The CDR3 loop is CASRFEDPGNEQFF. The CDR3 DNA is TGTGCCAGCAGGTTCGAGGATCCGGGGAATGAGCAGTTCTTC.

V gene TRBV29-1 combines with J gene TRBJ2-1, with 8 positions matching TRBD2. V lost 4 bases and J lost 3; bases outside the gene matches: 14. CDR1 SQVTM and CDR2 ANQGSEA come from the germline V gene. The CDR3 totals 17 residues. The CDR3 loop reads CSVVKAGVSVRYNEQFF. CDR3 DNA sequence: TGCAGCGTTGTTAAAGCGGGGGTATCGGTGCGCTACAATGAGCAGTTCTTC.

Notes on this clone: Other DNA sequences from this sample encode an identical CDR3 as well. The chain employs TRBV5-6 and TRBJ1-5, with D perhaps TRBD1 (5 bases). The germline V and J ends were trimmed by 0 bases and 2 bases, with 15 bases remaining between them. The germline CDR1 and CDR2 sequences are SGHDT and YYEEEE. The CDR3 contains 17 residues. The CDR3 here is CASSLAGGGVRNQPQHF. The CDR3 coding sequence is TGTGCCAGCAGCTTGGCGGGCGGGGGGGTGCGCAATCAGCCCCAGCATTTT.